This record concerns one T cell receptor (beta chain) sequence. Antigen unknown. Some clones are missing from TCRdb's copy, which holds only in-frame ones; the method was immunoSEQ multiplex PCR. The table includes fewer than 85,000 clones, roughly 94% detected once. The data were taken from a study of human thymus T cells. The study, taken as a whole, reports: The related literature has documented a marked overlap of thymic repertoires among unrelated individuals.

Trimming at V came to 1 base and at J to 4 bases, leaving 9 bases not matched to a gene. Germline values: CDR1 LGHNA, CDR2 YNFKEQ. The CDR3 extends over 17 amino acids. The study used thymus tissue resected during corrective heart surgery. The donor group consisted of healthy Finnish infants who were having corrective surgery for congenital heart defects. The chain uses TRBV4-2 and TRBJ1-4; TRBD1 matches at 7 bases. This sequence originates from a girl younger than two with a congenital heart defect but otherwise immunologically healthy. Sequenced material: thymus tissue. The CDR3 sequence is CASSQGGTGDLNEKLFF. The CDR3 nucleotides are TGTGCCAGCAGCCAAGGCGGTACAGGGGACCTTAATGAAAAACTGTTTTTT.